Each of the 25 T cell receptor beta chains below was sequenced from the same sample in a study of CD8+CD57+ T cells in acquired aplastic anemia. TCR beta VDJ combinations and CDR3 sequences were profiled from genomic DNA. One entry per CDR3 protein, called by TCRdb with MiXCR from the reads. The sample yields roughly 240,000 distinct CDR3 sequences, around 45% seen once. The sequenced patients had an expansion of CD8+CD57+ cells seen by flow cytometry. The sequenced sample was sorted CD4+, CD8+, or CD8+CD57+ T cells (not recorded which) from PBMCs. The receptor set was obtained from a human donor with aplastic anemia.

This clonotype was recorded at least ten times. CDR3 sequence (DNA): TGTGCCAGCAGTTACTTGGTAGCCCCCGAGACCCAGTACTTC. Its translation: CASSYLVAPETQYF. This chain joins TRBV6-5 and TRBJ2-5; no clear D. CDR3 length: 14 residues. Germline CDR1 is MNHEY and CDR2 is SVGAGI. Trimming left V 1 base short and J 5 bases short, with 11 bases between.

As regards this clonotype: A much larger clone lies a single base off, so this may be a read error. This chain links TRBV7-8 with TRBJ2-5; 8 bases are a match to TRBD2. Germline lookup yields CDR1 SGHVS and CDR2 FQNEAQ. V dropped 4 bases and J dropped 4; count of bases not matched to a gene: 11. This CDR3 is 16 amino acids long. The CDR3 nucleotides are TGTGCCAGCAGCTCCGGGACTAACGGGAGGGCAGAGACCCAGTACTTC. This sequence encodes CASSSGTNGRAETQYF.

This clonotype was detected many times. In DNA, the CDR3 is TGTGCCAGCAGCCCAGATGCGCGCGAGCAGTACTTC. Residues: CASSPDAREQYF. The J gene is TRBJ2-7, the V gene TRBV3-1; D is undetermined. CDR3 length equals 12 residues. V was cut by 4 bases and J by 6 bases, with 10 bases left in between. The germline V gene has CDR1 LGHDT and CDR2 YNNKEL (reference sequence).

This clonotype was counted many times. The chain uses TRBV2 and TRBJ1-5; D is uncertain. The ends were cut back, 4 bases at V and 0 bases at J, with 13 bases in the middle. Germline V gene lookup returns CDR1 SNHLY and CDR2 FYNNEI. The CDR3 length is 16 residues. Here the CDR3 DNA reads TGTGCCAGCAGTGCAGCGAGGAGAAATAGCAATCAGCCCCAGCATTTT. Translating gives CASSAARRNSNQPQHF.

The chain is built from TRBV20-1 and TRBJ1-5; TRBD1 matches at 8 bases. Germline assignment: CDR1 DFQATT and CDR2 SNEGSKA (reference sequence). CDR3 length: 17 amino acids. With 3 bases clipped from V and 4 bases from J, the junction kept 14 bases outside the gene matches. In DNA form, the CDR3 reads TGCAGTGCTAGGCCTGACAGGGGAGACGGAAAGAATCAGCCCCAGCATTTT. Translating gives CSARPDRGDGKNQPQHF.

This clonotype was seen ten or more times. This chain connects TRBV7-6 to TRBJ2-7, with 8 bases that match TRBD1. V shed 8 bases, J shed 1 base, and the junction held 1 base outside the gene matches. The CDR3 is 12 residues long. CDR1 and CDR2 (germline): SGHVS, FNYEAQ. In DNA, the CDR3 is TGTGCCAGCGGGACAGGTTCCTACGAGCAGTACTTC. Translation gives CASGTGSYEQYF.

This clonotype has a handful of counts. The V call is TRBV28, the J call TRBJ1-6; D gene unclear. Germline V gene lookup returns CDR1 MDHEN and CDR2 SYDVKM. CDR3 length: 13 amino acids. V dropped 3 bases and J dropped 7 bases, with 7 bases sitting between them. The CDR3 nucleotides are TGTGCCAGCAGTTTGCCAGTAAATTCACCCCTCCACTTT. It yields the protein CASSLPVNSPLHF.

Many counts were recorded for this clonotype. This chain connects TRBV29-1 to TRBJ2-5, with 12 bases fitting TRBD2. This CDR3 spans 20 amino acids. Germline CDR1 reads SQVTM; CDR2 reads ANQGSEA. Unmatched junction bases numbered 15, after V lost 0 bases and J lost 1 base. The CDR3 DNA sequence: TGCAGCGTTGAAGATTGGGATTTAAGCCTAGCGGGGGGGCCCCAAGAGACCCAGTACTTC. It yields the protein CSVEDWDLSLAGGPQETQYF.

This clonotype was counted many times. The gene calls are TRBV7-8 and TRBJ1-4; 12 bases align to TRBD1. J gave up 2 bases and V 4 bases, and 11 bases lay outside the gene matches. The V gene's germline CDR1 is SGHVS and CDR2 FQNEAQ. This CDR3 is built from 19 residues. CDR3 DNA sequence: TGTGCCAGCAGCTCTTACCCCGGGACAGGGGGCTTGACTAATGAAAAACTGTTTTTT. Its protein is CASSSYPGTGGLTNEKLFF. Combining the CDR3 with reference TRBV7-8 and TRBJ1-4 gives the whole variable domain GAGVSQSPRYKVAKRGQDVALRCDPISGHVSLFWYQQALGQGPEFLTYFQNEAQLDKSGLPSDRFFAERPEGSVSTLKIQRTQQEDSAVYLCASSSYPGTGGLTNEKLFFGSGTQLSVL.

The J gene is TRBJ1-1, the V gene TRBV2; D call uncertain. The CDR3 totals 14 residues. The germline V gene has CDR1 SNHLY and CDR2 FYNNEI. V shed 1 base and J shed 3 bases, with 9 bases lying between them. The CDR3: CASSEVSPYTEAFF. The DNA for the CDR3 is TGTGCCAGCAGTGAAGTAAGTCCCTACACTGAAGCTTTCTTT.

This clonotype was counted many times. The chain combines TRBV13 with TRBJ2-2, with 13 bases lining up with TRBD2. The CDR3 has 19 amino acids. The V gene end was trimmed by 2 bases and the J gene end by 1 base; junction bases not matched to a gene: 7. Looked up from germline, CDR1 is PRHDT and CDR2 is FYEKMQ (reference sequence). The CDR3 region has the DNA TGTGCCAGCAGCTTATATTCCAGGACTAGCGGGGGGAACACCGGGGAGCTGTTTTTT. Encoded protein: CASSLYSRTSGGNTGELFF. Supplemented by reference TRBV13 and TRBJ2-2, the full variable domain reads AAGVIQSPRHLIKEKRETATLKCYPIPRHDTVYWYQQGPGQDPQFLISFYEKMQSDKGSIPDRFSAQQFSDYHSELNMSSLELGDSALYFCASSLYSRTSGGNTGELFFGEGSRLTVL.

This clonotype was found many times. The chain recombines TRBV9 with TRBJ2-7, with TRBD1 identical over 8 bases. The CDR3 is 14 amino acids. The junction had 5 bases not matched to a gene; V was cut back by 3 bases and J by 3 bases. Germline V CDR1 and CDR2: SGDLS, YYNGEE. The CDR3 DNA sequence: TGTGCCAGCAGCGGAGGACAGGGAATCTACGAGCAGTACTTC. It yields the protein CASSGGQGIYEQYF.

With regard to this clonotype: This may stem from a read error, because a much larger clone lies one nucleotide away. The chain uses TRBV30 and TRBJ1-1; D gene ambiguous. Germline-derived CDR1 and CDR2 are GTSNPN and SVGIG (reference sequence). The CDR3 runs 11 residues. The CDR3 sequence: CACATNTGAFF. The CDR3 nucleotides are TGTGCCTGCGCAACCAACACTGGAGCTTTCTTT. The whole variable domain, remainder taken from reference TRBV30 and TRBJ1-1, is SQTIHQWPATLVQPVGSPLSLECTVEGTSNPNLYWYRQAAGRGLQLLFYSVGIGQISSEVPQNLSASRPQDRQFILSSKKLLLSDSGFYLCACATNTGAFFGQGTRLTVV.

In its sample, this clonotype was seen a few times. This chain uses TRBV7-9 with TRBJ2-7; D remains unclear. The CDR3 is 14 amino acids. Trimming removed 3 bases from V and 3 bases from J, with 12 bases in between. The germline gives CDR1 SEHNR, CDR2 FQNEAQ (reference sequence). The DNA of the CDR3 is TGTGCCAGCAGCTTGTCAGAGAAAAGCTACGAGCAGTACTTC. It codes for CASSLSEKSYEQYF.

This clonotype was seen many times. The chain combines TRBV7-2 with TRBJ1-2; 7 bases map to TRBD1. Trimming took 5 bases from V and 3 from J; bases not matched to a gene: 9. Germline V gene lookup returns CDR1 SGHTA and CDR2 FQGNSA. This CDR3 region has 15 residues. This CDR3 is CASSLPVDRDYGYTF. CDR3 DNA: TGTGCCAGCAGCCTTCCAGTAGACAGGGACTATGGCTACACCTTC. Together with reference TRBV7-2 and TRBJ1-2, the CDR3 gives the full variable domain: GAGVSQSPSNKVTEKGKDVELRCDPISGHTALYWYRQSLGQGLEFLIYFQGNSAPDKSGLPSDRFSAERTGGSVSTLTIQRTQQEDSAVYLCASSLPVDRDYGYTFGSGTRLTVV.

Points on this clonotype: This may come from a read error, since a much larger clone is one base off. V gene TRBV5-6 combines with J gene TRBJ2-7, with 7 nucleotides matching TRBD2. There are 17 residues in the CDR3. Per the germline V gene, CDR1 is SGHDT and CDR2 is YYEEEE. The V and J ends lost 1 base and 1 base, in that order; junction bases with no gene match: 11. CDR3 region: CASSLFYFSGLSYEQYF. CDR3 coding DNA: TGTGCCAGCAGCTTGTTTTACTTTAGCGGGTTATCCTACGAGCAGTACTTC.

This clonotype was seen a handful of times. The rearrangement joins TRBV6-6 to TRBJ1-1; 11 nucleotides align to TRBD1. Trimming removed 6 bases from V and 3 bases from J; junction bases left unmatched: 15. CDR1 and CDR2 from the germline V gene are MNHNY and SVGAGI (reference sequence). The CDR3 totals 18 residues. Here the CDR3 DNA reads TGTGCCAGCAGCCACCCTAAGTCGGACAGGGGGCGTTACACTGAAGCTTTCTTT. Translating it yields CASSHPKSDRGRYTEAFF.

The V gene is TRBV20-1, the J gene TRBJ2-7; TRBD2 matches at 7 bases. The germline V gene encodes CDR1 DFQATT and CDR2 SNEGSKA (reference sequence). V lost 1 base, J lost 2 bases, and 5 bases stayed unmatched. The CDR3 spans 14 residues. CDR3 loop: CSARGTSNTYEQYF. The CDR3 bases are TGCAGTGCTAGAGGGACTAGTAATACCTACGAGCAGTACTTC.

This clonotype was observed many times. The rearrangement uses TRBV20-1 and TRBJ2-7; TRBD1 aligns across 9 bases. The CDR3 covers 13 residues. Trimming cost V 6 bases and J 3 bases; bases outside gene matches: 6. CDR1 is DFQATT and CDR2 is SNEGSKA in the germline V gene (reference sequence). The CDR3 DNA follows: TGCAGTGCCACGATGACAGGGGGCTACGAGCAGTACTTC. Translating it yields CSATMTGGYEQYF.

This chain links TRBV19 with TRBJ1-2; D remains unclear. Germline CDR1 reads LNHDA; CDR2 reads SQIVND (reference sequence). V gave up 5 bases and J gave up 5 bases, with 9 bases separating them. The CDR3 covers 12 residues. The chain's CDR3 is CASSRTDYGYTF. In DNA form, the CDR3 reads TGTGCCAGTAGTCGGACGGATTATGGCTACACCTTC.

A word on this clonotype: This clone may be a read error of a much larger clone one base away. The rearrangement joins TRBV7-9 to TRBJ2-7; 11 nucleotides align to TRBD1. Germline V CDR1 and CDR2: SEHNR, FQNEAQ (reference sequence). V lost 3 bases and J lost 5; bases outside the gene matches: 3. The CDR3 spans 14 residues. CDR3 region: CASSFRDRGDEQYF. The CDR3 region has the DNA TGTGCCAGCAGCTTCCGGGACAGGGGGGACGAGCAGTACTTC.

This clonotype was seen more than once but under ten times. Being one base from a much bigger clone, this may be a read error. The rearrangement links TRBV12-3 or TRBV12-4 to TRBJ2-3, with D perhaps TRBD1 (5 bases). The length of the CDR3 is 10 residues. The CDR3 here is CASQGDRQYF. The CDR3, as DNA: TGTGCCAGCCAAGGGGATAGGCAGTATTTT.

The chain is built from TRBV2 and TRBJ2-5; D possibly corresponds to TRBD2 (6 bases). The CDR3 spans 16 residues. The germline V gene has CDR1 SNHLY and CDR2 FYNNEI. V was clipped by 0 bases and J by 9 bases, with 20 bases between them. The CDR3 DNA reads TGTGCCAGCAGTGAAGCCGGGGGTGTAAGTAGCTGGGCCCAGTACTTC. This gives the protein CASSEAGGVSSWAQYF.

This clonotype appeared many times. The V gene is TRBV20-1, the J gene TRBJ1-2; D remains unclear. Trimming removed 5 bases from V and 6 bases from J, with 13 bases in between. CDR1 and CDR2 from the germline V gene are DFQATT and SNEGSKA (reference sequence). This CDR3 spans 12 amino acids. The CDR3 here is CSAVPGRHGYTF. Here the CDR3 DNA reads TGCAGTGCTGTTCCCGGAAGGCATGGCTACACCTTC.

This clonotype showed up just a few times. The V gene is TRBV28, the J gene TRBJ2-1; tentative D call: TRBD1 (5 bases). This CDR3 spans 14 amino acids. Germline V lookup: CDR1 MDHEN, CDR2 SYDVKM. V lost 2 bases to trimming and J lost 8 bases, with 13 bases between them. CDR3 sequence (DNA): TGTGCCAGCAGTTTAGATCAGGGCCGCGATGAGCAGTTCTTC. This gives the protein CASSLDQGRDEQFF.